Sequencing of this T cell receptor beta chain was carried out in a study of post-analysis software for immune sequencing data. General study findings and limits: Compared with controls, patients had more of 4 to 6 TRBV segments, including TRBV5-6, TRBV5-1 and TRBV20-1.

This clonotype was observed a handful of times. No antigen is known for it. Tagging with unique molecular identifiers was a feature of the TCR beta cDNA libraries. TCRdb re-analysed the PCR reads in MiXCR, keeping a single row per CDR3 protein. The sample lists approximately 660,000 distinct CDR3 sequences, 55% to 60% occurring once. The CDR3 is 15 amino acids. CDR1 is LNHNV, CDR2 YYDKDF, per germline (reference sequence). J gave up 2 bases and V 0 bases, and 1 base lay outside the gene matches. This TCR was sampled from a girl aged 2 to 9 with multiple sclerosis. The source material was blood. The chain joins TRBV15 to TRBJ2-5; 9 bases are a match to TRBD2. The CDR3 region is CATSRDAGGQETQYF. For the CDR3, the DNA is TGTGCCACCAGCAGAGACGCGGGAGGGCAAGAGACCCAGTACTTC.